A single sample gave rise to the 22 T cell receptor beta chains below, sequenced in a study of control samples from healthy donors and cancer patients (TCRdb year 2020). The library was generated by the immunoSEQ multiplex PCR assay. TCRdb stores this immuneACCESS table with in-frame sequences only. Part of the clones is absent; in the studies checked, under half of the shortfall reflects unresolved V genes, and no reason is known for the rest. In this sample the table shows roughly 100,000 clones, around nine tenths of which occur a single time. The ten largest clones take up under 20% of the sample. The sequencing input was PBMCs. The receptors derive from a man between 60 and 70 years old with lung cancer.

The chain has TRBV6-1 and TRBJ1-5; 8 bases are a match to TRBD1. V trimming: 2 bases; J trimming: 2 bases; junction bases outside the gene matches: 5. The CDR3 loop spans 16 amino acids. CDR1 is MNHNS, CDR2 SASEGT, per germline. The CDR3 nucleotides read TGTGCCAGCAGTGAAATCCTGACAGGGGGCAATCAGCCCCAGCATTTT. It specifies CASSEILTGGNQPQHF.

The chain employs TRBV11-2 and TRBJ1-3; D gene unclear. Germline V gene sequence: CDR1 SGHAT, CDR2 FQNNGV. The germline V and J ends were trimmed by 2 bases and 0 bases, with 14 bases remaining between them. The CDR3 covers 17 residues. CDR3 bases: TGTGCCAGCAGCTTATATCAGAACAGAGCCTCTGGAAACACCATATATTTT. This sequence encodes CASSLYQNRASGNTIYF. Filled out from reference TRBV11-2 and TRBJ1-3, the complete variable domain reads EAGVAQSPRYKIIEKRQSVAFWCNPISGHATLYWYQQILGQGPKLLIQFQNNGVVDDSQLPKDRFSAERLKGVDSTLKIQPAKLEDSAVYLCASSLYQNRASGNTIYFGEGSWLTVV.

This chain links TRBV5-1 with TRBJ1-1, with D hard to call. Germline V gives CDR1 SGHRS, CDR2 YFSETQ. The V gene lost 0 bases and the J gene lost 8 bases, with 11 bases spanning the gap. The CDR3 loop spans 13 amino acids. CDR3 amino acids: CASSLEQVTEAFF. CDR3 nucleotide sequence: TGCGCCAGCAGCTTGGAGCAGGTAACCGAAGCTTTCTTT.

This clone has a single count. This chain uses TRBV5-6 with TRBJ1-1; tentatively, D is TRBD1 (5 bases). Germline CDR1 SGHDT, CDR2 YYEEEE. Deletions cut 1 base from V and 4 bases from J, with 8 bases between. This CDR3 is 13 amino acids long. DNA of the CDR3: TGTGCCAGCAGCTTGAGGGGCAGCACTGAAGCTTTCTTT. It specifies CASSLRGSTEAFF.

This chain connects TRBV6-1 to TRBJ1-2, with D unresolved. CDR3 length: 12 amino acids. The germline gives CDR1 MNHNS, CDR2 SASEGT. Trimming cost V 1 base and J 8 bases, with 8 bases left between them. In nucleotides, the CDR3 is TGTGCCAGCAGTGAAGGGCTGGGCGGCTACACCTTC. Translation: CASSEGLGGYTF.

Only a few counts were recorded for this clone. This chain joins TRBV30 and TRBJ1-3; tentative D call: TRBD1 (6 bases). Germline CDR1 GTSNPN, CDR2 SVGIG (reference sequence). The CDR3 runs to 18 residues. V gave up 5 bases and J gave up 4 bases, with 27 bases separating them. The CDR3 protein is CAWSIPGQDPREGNTIYF. The CDR3 nucleotides are TGTGCCTGGTCTATACCGGGACAAGATCCTCGGGAGGGAAACACCATATATTTT. The complete variable domain, with remaining parts taken from reference TRBV30 and TRBJ1-3, reads SQTIHQWPATLVQPVGSPLSLECTVEGTSNPNLYWYRQAAGRGLQLLFYSVGIGQISSEVPQNLSASRPQDRQFILSSKKLLLSDSGFYLCAWSIPGQDPREGNTIYFGEGSWLTVV.

The genes are TRBV5-1 and TRBJ2-2; tentatively, D is TRBD1 (6 bases). The CDR3 has 13 amino acids. With 2 bases removed from V and 6 bases from J, the gap between germline ends came to 8 bases. The germline V gene encodes CDR1 SGHRS and CDR2 YFSETQ. CDR3 sequence (DNA): TGCGCCAGCAGCTTACAGGGAGCCGGGGAGCTGTTTTTT. This gives the protein CASSLQGAGELFF.

V usage is TRBV5-4 and J usage is TRBJ1-5, with 8 bases lining up with TRBD1. Germline CDR1 and CDR2: SGHNT and YYREEE (reference sequence). The length of the CDR3 is 15 residues. The V gene end was trimmed by 0 bases and the J gene end by 1 base; junction bases not matched to a gene: 0. The CDR3 DNA follows: TGTGCCAGCAGCTTGGACAGGGGGAGCAATCAGCCCCAGCATTTT. This translates into CASSLDRGSNQPQHF.

The V call is TRBV3-1 (or the pseudogene TRBV3-2), the J call TRBJ2-3; 9 bases line up with TRBD2. In germline, CDR1 is LGHDT, CDR2 YNNKEL (reference sequence). With 4 bases clipped from V and 4 bases from J, the junction kept 9 bases outside the gene matches. This CDR3 comprises 16 residues. CDR3 protein: CASSPLRGGLADTQYF. The DNA for the CDR3 is TGTGCCAGCAGCCCGTTGCGGGGGGGCCTCGCAGATACGCAGTATTTT.

The J gene is TRBJ2-7, the V gene TRBV18, with 7 bases aligning to TRBD2. The CDR3 consists of 15 residues. Germline values: CDR1 KGHSH, CDR2 LQKENI. Trimming at V came to 2 bases and at J to 2 bases, leaving 6 bases not matched to a gene. The CDR3 here is CASSPRLAVAYEQYV. As DNA, the CDR3 is TGTGCCAGCTCACCAAGGCTAGCGGTTGCCTACGAGCAGTACGTC.

J is TRBJ1-4 and V is TRBV24-1, with D perhaps TRBD1 (5 bases). CDR3 length equals 13 residues. V was pared by 8 bases and J by 8 bases, with 14 bases between. Germline V gene data show CDR1 as KGHDR and CDR2 as SFDVKD. CDR3 residues: CATMGPRGEKLFF. DNA for the CDR3: TGTGCCACCATGGGGCCACGAGGGGAAAAACTGTTTTTT.

A word on this clone: A much larger clone lies one base from this, so it may be a read error. At the DNA level, this CDR3 is encoded by other sequences in the same sample as well. V and J are TRBV12-5 and TRBJ1-5; the D gene is possibly TRBD1 (5 bases). The CDR3 covers 19 residues. CDR1 LGHNT and CDR2 FRNRAP come from the germline V gene. Deletions cut 0 bases from V and 3 bases from J, with 21 bases between. The CDR3 reads CASGLVRDGTPIFNQPQHF. The CDR3 DNA sequence: TGTGCTAGTGGTTTGGTACGGGACGGGACTCCGATCTTCAATCAGCCCCAGCATTTT.

The CDR3 DNA reads TGTGCCAGCAGCTGGGGACAGAACACCGGGGAGCTGTTTTTT. It translates to CASSWGQNTGELFF. V usage is TRBV6-6 and J usage is TRBJ2-2; TRBD1 might be the D (6 bases). Germline V gives CDR1 MNHNY, CDR2 SVGAGI (reference sequence). Deletions cut 6 bases from V and 1 base from J, with 9 bases between. The CDR3 is made up of 14 amino acids.

The chain couples TRBV7-2 to TRBJ2-5; D ambiguous. This CDR3 is built from 15 residues. Germline values: CDR1 SGHTA, CDR2 FQGNSA. Trimming took 1 base from V and 2 from J, leaving 11 bases between them. CDR3 sequence reads: CASSLGVTDQETQYF. The CDR3 coding sequence is TGTGCCAGCAGCTTAGGCGTAACAGATCAAGAGACCCAGTACTTC.

This chain links TRBV5-1 with TRBJ2-1; 8 positions agree with TRBD2. The CDR3 consists of 16 residues. V shed 4 bases and J 5 bases; nucleotides not matched to a gene: 11. CDR1 and CDR2 (germline): SGHRS, YFSETQ. CDR3 residues: CASSPPTGGPNNEQFF. For the CDR3, the DNA is TGCGCCAGCAGCCCCCCAACGGGGGGGCCGAACAATGAGCAGTTCTTC. Full variable domain (remainder filled in from reference TRBV5-1 and TRBJ2-1): KAGVTQTPRYLIKTRGQQVTLSCSPISGHRSVSWYQQTPGQGLQFLFEYFSETQRNKGNFPGRFSGRQFSNSRSEMNVSTLELGDSALYLCASSPPTGGPNNEQFFGPGTRLTVL.

This chain joins TRBV2 and TRBJ2-3, with 10 nucleotides matching TRBD1. The CDR3 spans 15 residues. Per the germline V gene, CDR1 is SNHLY and CDR2 is FYNNEI. V was pared by 4 bases and J by 1 base, with 2 bases of the junction left unmatched. CDR3 nucleotides: TGTGCCAGCAGTGTTGACAGGGGGCGCACAGATACGCAGTATTTT. It is translated as CASSVDRGRTDTQYF.

V usage is TRBV6-6 and J usage is TRBJ2-1; D perhaps matches TRBD1 (6 bases). The germline gives CDR1 MNHNY, CDR2 SVGAGI (reference sequence). The CDR3 is 16 residues long. Between the trimmed V and J ends, which lost 3 bases and 2 bases, there was a span of 14 bases. In DNA, the CDR3 is TGTGCCAGCAGTTATAGACAGGCACAAACCTACAATGAGCAGTTCTTC. Its protein is CASSYRQAQTYNEQFF.

The chain has TRBV19 and TRBJ1-5; D ambiguous. The V gene's germline CDR1 is LNHDA and CDR2 SQIVND (reference sequence). The V and J ends lost 0 bases and 1 base respectively, with 4 bases between them. The CDR3 consists of 14 residues. CDR3 amino acids: CASSIDRSNQPQHF. CDR3 nucleotide sequence: TGTGCCAGTAGTATAGACAGGAGCAATCAGCCCCAGCATTTT.

V usage is TRBV27 and J usage is TRBJ1-1; D not certain. V dropped 0 bases and J dropped 7 bases, with 15 bases sitting between them. Per germline, CDR1 MNHEY and CDR2 SMNVEV (reference sequence). This CDR3 has 15 amino acids. CDR3 protein: CASSLSAGLGHEAFF. CDR3 in DNA: TGTGCCAGCAGTTTATCGGCCGGACTTGGGCATGAAGCTTTCTTT.

The chain uses TRBV24-1 and TRBJ1-2; 11 bases are a match to TRBD1. Germline trimming cut 9 bases from V and 5 bases from J; bases unmatched to any gene: 4. The CDR3 consists of 13 residues. Per the germline V gene, CDR1 is KGHDR and CDR2 is SFDVKD. CDR3 protein: CATWTGGIYGYTF. CDR3 bases: TGTGCCACCTGGACAGGGGGCATTTATGGCTACACCTTC.

This clone is medium-sized (0.01 to 0.1%). The chain has TRBV7-2 and TRBJ2-5; tentatively, D is TRBD2 (8 bases). The length of the CDR3 is 18 residues. V dropped 4 bases and J dropped 7 bases, with 28 bases sitting between them. Germline V gives CDR1 SGHTA, CDR2 FQGNSA. In DNA, the CDR3 is TGTGCCAGCAGCTCACTAGGCCTCGGGAGGGGGCCGGTTGGGACCCAGTACTTC. It encodes CASSSLGLGRGPVGTQYF.

Worth noting for this clone: A junction end diverges from the germline sequence, so it may reflect a read error. The rearrangement joins TRBV4-1 to TRBJ1-1, with a weak D call TRBD1 (6 bases). Germline lookup yields CDR1 MGHRA and CDR2 YSYEKL. The CDR3 has 16 residues. Here the CDR3 DNA reads TGCGCCAGCAGCCAAGATCGAGGGCAGGGGAACGCTGAAGCTTTCTTT. The encoded protein is CASSQDRGQGNAEAFF.